The following is a TCR beta chain sequence with its context. The sample is drawn from a study of PD-1 blockade in classical Hodgkin lymphoma. Brentuximab vedotin exposure varied among the patients, all of whom had relapsed after autologous stem cell transplantation. This CDR3 contains 20 residues. Trimming at V came to 3 bases and at J to 4 bases, leaving 18 bases not matched to a gene. Germline V gene lookup returns CDR1 LGHNA and CDR2 YNFKEQ. TCRdb's table, derived via immunoSEQ multiplex PCR, lists solely in-frame clones and lacks some. Of about 24,000 clones in the sample, approximately 80% were seen once.

This TCR was recovered from a human donor with classical Hodgkin lymphoma. The sample was peripheral blood mononuclear cells (PBMCs), taken at baseline. The J gene is TRBJ1-6, the V gene TRBV4-2, with 7 bases aligning to TRBD1. The CDR3 DNA is TGTGCCAGCAGCCAGGGACCCCTTCTCGCCGACAGGGTTTATAATTCACCCCTCCACTTT. It codes for CASSQGPLLADRVYNSPLHF.